The clone carrying this TCR beta chain was detected only once. Its antigen remains unknown. Unique molecular identifiers were present in the TCR beta cDNA libraries. TCRdb reprocessed the PCR reads via MiXCR and lists one record per CDR3 protein. The sample shows approximately 730,000 distinct CDR3 sequences, roughly 30% of them seen only once. This specimen belongs to a study of post-analysis software for immune sequencing data. On the study more broadly: Secondary progressive, relapsing-remitting and progressive-relapsing multiple sclerosis were among the included disease courses. General study findings and limits: Five or six TRBV segments, including TRBV5-6, TRBV5-1 and TRBV20-1, were more frequent in patients than controls. Comparison with controls showed significantly lower normalized Chao1 diversity in multiple sclerosis patients. Co-batched samples clustered tightly together by F measure.

This CDR3 has 13 residues. Per germline, CDR1 DFQATT and CDR2 SNEGSKA (reference sequence). V lost 0 bases and J 0 bases, leaving 5 bases between the germline ends. The material sequenced was blood. This chain uses TRBV20-1 with TRBJ2-5, with D unresolved. The origin of this receptor is a girl between 10 and 17 years old with multiple sclerosis. The CDR3 sequence is CSARDSHQETQYF. In DNA form, the CDR3 reads TGCAGTGCTAGAGACTCTCACCAAGAGACCCAGTACTTC.